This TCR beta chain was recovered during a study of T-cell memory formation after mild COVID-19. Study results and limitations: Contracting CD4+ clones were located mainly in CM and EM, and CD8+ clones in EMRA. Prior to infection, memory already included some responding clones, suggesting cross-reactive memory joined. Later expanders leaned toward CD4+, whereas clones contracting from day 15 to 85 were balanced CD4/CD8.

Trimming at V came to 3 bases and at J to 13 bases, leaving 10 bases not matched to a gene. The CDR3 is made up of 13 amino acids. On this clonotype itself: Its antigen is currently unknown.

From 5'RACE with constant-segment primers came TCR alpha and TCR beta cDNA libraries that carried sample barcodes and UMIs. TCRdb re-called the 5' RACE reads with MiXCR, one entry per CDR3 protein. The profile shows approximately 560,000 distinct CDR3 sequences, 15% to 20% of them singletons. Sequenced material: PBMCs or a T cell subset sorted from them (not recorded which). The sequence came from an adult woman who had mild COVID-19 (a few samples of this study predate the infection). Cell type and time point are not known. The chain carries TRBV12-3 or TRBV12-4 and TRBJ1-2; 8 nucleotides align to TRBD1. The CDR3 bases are TGTGCCAGCAGTTTGTCCTCAGGGGGCGCTTTCACCTTC. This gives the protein CASSLSSGGAFTF.